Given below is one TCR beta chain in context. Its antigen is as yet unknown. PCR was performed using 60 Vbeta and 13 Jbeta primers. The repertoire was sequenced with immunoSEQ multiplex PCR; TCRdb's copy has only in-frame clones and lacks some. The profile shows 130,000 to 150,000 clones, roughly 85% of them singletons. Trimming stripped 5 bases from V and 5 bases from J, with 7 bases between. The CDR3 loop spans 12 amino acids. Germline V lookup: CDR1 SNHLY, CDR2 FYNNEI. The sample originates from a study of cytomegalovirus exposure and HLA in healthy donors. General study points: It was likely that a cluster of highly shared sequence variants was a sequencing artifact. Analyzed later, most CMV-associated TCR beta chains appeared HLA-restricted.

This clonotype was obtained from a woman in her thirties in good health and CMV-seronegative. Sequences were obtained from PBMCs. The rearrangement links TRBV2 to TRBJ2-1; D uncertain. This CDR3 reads CASSPVNNEQFF. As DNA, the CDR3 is TGTGCCAGCAGTCCGGTTAACAATGAGCAGTTCTTC.